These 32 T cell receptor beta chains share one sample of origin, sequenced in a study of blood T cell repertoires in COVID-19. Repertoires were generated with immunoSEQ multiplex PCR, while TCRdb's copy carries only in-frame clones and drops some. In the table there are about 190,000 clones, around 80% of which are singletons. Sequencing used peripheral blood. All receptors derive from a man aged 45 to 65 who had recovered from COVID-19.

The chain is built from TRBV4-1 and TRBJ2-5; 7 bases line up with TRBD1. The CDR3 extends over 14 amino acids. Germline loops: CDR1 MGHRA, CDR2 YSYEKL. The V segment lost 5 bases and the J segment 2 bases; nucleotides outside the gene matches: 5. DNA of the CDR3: TGCGCCAGCAGCTCGGGACAGAGACAAGAGACCCAGTACTTC. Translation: CASSSGQRQETQYF.

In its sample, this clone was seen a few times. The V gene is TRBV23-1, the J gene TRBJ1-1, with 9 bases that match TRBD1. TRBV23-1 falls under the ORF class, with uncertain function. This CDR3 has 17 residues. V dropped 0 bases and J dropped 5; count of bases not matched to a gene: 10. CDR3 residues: CASSQSPWDRDDTEAFF. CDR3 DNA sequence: TGCGCCAGCAGTCAATCGCCGTGGGACAGGGATGATACTGAAGCTTTCTTT.

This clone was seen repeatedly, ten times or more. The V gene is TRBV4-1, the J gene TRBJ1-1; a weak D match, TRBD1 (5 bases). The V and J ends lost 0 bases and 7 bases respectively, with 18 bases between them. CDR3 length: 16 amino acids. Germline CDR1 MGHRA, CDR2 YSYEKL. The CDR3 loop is CASSQDLRQPHVEAFF. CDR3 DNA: TGCGCCAGCAGCCAAGATTTGCGACAGCCCCACGTTGAAGCTTTCTTT.

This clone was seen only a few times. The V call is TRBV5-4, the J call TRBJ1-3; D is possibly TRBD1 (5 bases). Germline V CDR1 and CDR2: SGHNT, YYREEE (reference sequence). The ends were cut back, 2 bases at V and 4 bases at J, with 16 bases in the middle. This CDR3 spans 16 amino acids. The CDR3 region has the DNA TGTGCCAGCAGCTTTGTGGGGGGGGGATCCGGAAACACCATATATTTT. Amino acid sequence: CASSFVGGGSGNTIYF.

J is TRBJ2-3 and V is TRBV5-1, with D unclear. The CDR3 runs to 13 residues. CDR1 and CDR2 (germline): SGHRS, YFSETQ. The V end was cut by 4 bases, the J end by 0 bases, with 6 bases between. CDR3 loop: CASSVLSTDTQYF. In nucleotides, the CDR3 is TGCGCCAGCAGCGTACTGAGCACAGATACGCAGTATTTT.

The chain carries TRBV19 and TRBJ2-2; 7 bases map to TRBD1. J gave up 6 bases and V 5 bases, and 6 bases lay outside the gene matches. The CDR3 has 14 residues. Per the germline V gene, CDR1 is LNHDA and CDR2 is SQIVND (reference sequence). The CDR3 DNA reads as TGTGCCAGTAGTGCCGGTAGGGGGCCCGGGGAGCTGTTTTTT. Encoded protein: CASSAGRGPGELFF. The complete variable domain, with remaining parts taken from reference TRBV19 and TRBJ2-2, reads DGGITQSPKYLFRKEGQNVTLSCEQNLNHDAMYWYRQDPGQGLRLIYYSQIVNDFQKGDIAEGYSVSREKKESFPLTVTSAQKNPTAFYLCASSAGRGPGELFFGEGSRLTVL.

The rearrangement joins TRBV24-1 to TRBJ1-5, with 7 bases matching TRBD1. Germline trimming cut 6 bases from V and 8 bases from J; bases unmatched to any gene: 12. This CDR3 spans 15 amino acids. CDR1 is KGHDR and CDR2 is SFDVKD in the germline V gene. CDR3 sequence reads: CATSPIDRDLEPQHF. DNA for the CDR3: TGTGCCACCAGTCCGATAGACAGGGACTTGGAGCCCCAGCATTTT.

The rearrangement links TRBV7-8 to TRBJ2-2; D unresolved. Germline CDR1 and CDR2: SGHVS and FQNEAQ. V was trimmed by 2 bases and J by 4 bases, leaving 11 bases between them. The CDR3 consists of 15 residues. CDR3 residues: CASSLRRPSTGELFF. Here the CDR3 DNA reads TGTGCCAGCAGCTTACGCAGGCCGTCCACCGGGGAGCTGTTTTTT. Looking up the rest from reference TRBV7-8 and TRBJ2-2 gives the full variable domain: GAGVSQSPRYKVAKRGQDVALRCDPISGHVSLFWYQQALGQGPEFLTYFQNEAQLDKSGLPSDRFFAERPEGSVSTLKIQRTQQEDSAVYLCASSLRRPSTGELFFGEGSRLTVL.

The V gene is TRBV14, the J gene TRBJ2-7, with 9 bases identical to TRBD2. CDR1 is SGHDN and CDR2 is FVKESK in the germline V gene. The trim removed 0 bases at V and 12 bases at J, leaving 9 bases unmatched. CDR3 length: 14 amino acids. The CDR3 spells CASSQDLAGWRRYF. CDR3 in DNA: TGTGCCAGCAGCCAAGATCTAGCGGGATGGCGTCGGTACTTC.

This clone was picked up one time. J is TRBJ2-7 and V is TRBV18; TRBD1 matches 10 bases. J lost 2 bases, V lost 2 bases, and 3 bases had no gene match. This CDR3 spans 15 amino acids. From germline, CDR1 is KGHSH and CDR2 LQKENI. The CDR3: CASSPMGQGPYEQYF. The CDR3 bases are TGTGCCAGCTCACCAATGGGACAGGGGCCCTACGAGCAGTACTTC. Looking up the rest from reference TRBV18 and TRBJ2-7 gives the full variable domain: NAGVMQNPRHLVRRRGQEARLRCSPMKGHSHVYWYRQLPEEGLKFMVYLQKENIIDESGMPKERFSAEFPKEGPSILRIQQVVRGDSAAYFCASSPMGQGPYEQYFGPGTRLTVT.

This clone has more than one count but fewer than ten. As DNA, the CDR3 is TGCAGCGCCTCGTTGGGGGACTCCGGGTTCTTC. Amino acid sequence: CSASLGDSGFF. The chain uses TRBV29-1 and TRBJ2-1; a weak D match, TRBD2 (6 bases). Germline loops: CDR1 SQVTM, CDR2 ANQGSEA. Trimming left V 7 bases short and J 15 bases short, with 19 bases between. The CDR3 runs 11 residues.

The CDR3 region is CASSEIRGHQPQHF. CDR3 bases: TGTGCCAGCAGTGAGATCAGGGGGCATCAGCCCCAGCATTTT. The V and J genes are TRBV2 and TRBJ1-5; 8 bases are a match to TRBD1. The CDR3 has 14 amino acids. From germline, CDR1 is SNHLY and CDR2 FYNNEI. Unmatched junction bases numbered 3, after V lost 3 bases and J lost 5 bases. The full variable domain, with the rest looked up from reference TRBV2 and TRBJ1-5, is EPEVTQTPSHQVTQMGQEVILRCVPISNHLYFYWYRQILGQKVEFLVSFYNNEISEKSEIFDDQFSVERPDGSNFTLKIRSTKLEDSAMYFCASSEIRGHQPQHFGDGTRLSIL.

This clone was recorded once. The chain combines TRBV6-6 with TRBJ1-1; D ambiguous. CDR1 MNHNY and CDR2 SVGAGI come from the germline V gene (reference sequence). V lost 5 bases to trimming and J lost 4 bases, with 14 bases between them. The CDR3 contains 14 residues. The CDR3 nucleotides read TGTGCCAGCAGTCCCCCCGAGGGTAGCACTGAAGCTTTCTTT. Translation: CASSPPEGSTEAFF.

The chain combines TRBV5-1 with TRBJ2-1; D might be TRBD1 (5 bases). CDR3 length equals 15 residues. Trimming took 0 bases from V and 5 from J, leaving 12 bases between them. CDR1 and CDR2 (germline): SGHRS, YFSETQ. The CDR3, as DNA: TGCGCCAGCAGCTTGGTAACAGGAGAGAACAATGAGCAGTTCTTC. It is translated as CASSLVTGENNEQFF. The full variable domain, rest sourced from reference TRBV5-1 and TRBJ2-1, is KAGVTQTPRYLIKTRGQQVTLSCSPISGHRSVSWYQQTPGQGLQFLFEYFSETQRNKGNFPGRFSGRQFSNSRSEMNVSTLELGDSALYLCASSLVTGENNEQFFGPGTRLTVL.

CDR3 in amino acids: CASTIGTSEKLFF. In DNA, the CDR3 is TGTGCCAGCACCATAGGGACAAGCGAAAAACTGTTTTTT. This chain uses TRBV28 with TRBJ1-4, with D maybe TRBD1 (6 bases). The CDR3 consists of 13 residues. Trimming cost V 7 bases and J 8 bases, with 14 bases left between them. Germline-derived CDR1 and CDR2 are MDHEN and SYDVKM.

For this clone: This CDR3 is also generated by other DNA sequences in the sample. The CDR3 DNA sequence: TGCGCCAGCAGCCCGAGGGAGGGGGGAAACACTGAAGCTTTCTTT. Translation gives CASSPREGGNTEAFF. The chain employs TRBV5-1 and TRBJ1-1; a possible D gene is TRBD1 (6 bases). This CDR3 is built from 15 residues. V was pared by 4 bases and J by 2 bases, with 15 bases between. Germline CDR1 and CDR2: SGHRS and YFSETQ.

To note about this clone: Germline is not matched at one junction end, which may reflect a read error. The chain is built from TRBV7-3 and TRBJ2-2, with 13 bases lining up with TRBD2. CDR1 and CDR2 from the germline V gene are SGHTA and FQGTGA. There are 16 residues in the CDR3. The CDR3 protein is CASSVTSGRGTGELFF. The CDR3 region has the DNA TGTGCCAGCAGCGTAACTAGCGGGAGGGGAACCGGGGAGCTGTTTTTT.

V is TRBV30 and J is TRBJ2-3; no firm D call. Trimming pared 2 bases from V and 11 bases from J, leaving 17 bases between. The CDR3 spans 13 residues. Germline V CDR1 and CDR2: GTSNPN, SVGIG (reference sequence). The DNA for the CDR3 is TGTGCCTGGAGTCTAAACGTGGCAGGTTTGCAGTATTTT. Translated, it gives CAWSLNVAGLQYF.

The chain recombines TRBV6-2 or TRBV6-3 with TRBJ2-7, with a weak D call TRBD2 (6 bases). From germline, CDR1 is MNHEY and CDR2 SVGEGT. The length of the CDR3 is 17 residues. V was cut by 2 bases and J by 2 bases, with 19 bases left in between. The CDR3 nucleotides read TGTGCCAGCAGTTACCCTAGACTAGGAGGTTCCGCCTACGAGCAGTACTTC. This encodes CASSYPRLGGSAYEQYF.

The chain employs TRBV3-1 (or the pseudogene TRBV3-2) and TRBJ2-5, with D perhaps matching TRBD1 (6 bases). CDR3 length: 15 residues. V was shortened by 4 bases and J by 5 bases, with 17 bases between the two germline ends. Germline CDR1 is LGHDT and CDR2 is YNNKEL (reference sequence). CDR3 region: CASSLRGWVGETQYF. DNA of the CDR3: TGTGCCAGCAGCCTCAGGGGTTGGGTCGGGGAGACCCAGTACTTC.

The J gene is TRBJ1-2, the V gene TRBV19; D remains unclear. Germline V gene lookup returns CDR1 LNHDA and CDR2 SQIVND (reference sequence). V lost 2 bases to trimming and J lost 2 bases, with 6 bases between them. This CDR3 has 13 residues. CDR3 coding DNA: TGTGCCAGTAGTATAAGAGAAAACTATGGCTACACCTTC. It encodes CASSIRENYGYTF.

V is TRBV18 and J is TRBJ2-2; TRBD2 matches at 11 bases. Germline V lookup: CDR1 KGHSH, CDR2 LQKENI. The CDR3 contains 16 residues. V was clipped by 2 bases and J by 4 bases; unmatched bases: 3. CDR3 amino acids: CASSPSLAGGTGELFF. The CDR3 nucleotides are TGTGCCAGCTCACCAAGCCTAGCGGGAGGCACCGGGGAGCTGTTTTTT.

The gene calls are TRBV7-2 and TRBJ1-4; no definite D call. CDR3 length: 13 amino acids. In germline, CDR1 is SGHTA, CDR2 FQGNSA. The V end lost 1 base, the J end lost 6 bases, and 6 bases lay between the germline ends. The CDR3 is CASSLVIDEKLFF. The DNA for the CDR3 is TGTGCCAGCAGCTTAGTTATAGATGAAAAACTGTTTTTT.

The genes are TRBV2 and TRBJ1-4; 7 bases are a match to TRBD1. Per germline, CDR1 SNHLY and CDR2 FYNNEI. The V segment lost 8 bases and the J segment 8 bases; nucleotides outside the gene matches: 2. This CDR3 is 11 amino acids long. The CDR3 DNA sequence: TGTGCCAGCCAGGGGGACGAAAAACTGTTTTTT. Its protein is CASQGDEKLFF.

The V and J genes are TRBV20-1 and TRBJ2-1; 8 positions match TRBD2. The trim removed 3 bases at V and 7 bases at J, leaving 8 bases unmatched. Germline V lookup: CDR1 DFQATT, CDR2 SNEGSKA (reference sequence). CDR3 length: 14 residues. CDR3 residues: CSASREGLRNEQFF. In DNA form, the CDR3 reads TGCAGTGCTAGTCGGGAGGGCCTAAGGAATGAGCAGTTCTTC.

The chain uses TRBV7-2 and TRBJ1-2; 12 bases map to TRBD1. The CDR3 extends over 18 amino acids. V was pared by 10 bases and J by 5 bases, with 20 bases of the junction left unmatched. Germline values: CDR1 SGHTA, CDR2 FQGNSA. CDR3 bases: TGTGCCATCTCCAGGGGGATTGGGACAGGGGGCGCCTATTATGGCTACACCTTC. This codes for CAISRGIGTGGAYYGYTF. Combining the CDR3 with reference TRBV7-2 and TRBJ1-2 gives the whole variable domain GAGVSQSPSNKVTEKGKDVELRCDPISGHTALYWYRQSLGQGLEFLIYFQGNSAPDKSGLPSDRFSAERTGGSVSTLTIQRTQQEDSAVYLCAISRGIGTGGAYYGYTFGSGTRLTVV.

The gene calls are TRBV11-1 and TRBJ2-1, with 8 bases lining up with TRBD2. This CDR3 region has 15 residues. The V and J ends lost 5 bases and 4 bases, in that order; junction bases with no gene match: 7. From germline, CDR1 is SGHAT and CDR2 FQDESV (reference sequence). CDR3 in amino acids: CASSASGSGYNEQFF. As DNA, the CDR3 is TGTGCCAGCAGCGCGAGCGGGAGTGGTTACAATGAGCAGTTCTTC. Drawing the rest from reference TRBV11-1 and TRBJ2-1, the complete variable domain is EAEVAQSPRYKITEKSQAVAFWCDPISGHATLYWYRQILGQGPELLVQFQDESVVDDSQLPKDRFSAERLKGVDSTLKIQPAELGDSAMYLCASSASGSGYNEQFFGPGTRLTVL.

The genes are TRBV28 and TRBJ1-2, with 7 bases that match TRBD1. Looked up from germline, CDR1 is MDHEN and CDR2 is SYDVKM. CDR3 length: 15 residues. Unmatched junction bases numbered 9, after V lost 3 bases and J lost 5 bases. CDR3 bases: TGTGCCAGCAGTTTGATAGGGGGCTCATGGTATGGCTACACCTTC. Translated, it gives CASSLIGGSWYGYTF.

CDR3 coding DNA: TGCGCCAGCAGTAAAGGGGAATACACTGAAGCTTTCTTT. It translates to CASSKGEYTEAFF. V usage is TRBV5-1 and J usage is TRBJ1-1, with D perhaps TRBD1 (5 bases). Germline V gene lookup returns CDR1 SGHRS and CDR2 YFSETQ. V was cut by 5 bases and J by 3 bases, with 11 bases left in between. The CDR3 totals 13 residues.

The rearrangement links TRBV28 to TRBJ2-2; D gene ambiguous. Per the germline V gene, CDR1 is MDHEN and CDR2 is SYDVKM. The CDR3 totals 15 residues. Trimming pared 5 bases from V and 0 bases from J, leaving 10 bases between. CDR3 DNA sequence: TGTGCCAGCAGTCCGTATGGAGCGAACACCGGGGAGCTGTTTTTT. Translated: CASSPYGANTGELFF. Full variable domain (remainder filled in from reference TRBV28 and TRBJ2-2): DVKVTQSSRYLVKRTGEKVFLECVQDMDHENMFWYRQDPGLGLRLIYFSYDVKMKEKGDIPEGYSVSREKKERFSLILESASTNQTSMYLCASSPYGANTGELFFGEGSRLTVL.

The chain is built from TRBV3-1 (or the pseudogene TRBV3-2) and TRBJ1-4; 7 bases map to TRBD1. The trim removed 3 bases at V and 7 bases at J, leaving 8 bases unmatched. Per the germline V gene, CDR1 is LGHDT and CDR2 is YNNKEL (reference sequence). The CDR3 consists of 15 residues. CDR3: CASSHDRVEGEKLFF. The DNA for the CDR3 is TGTGCCAGCAGCCATGACAGGGTAGAAGGTGAAAAACTGTTTTTT.

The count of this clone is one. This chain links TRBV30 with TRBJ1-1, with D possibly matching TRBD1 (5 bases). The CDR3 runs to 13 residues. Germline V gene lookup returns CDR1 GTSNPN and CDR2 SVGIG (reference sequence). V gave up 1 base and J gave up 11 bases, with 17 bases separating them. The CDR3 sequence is CAWSAQRGDGAFF. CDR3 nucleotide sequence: TGTGCCTGGAGTGCTCAAAGGGGCGACGGGGCTTTCTTT.